The rows below give T cell receptor beta chains drawn from one sample of a study of beta chain features in type 1 diabetes. Clones were sequenced by immunoSEQ multiplex PCR, and TCRdb holds only the in-frame ones, with some missing. The profile shows 600,000 to 700,000 clones, 9.5% to 15% of them singletons. Sequenced input: naive CD4+ T cells from blood. These receptors all come from a man younger than 45 with type 1 diabetes. Both conserved end residues are part of each CDR3. The order of the fields is clone size, D gene, CDR3 length, V gene, J gene, CDR3 protein, CDR3 DNA. A D gene is named only where the DNA matches it firmly. A clone size is listed for some rows: how often the clone was seen (once, few, many), or a class if it is expanded.

clone_size: few; d_call: .; cdr3_length: 15; v_call: TRBV11-2; j_call: TRBJ2-1; cdr3_aa: CASSSPQGAYNEQFF; cdr3_nt: TGTGCCAGCAGCTCCCCCCAAGGGGCCTACAATGAGCAGTTCTTC
clone_size: .; d_call: .; cdr3_length: 14; v_call: TRBV7-9; j_call: TRBJ1-2; cdr3_aa: CASSSDSFDYGYTF; cdr3_nt: TGTGCCAGCAGCTCGGACAGCTTCGACTATGGCTACACCTTC
clone_size: .; d_call: TRBD2; cdr3_length: 15; v_call: TRBV5-1; j_call: TRBJ2-2; cdr3_aa: CASRRAGATTGELFF; cdr3_nt: TGCGCCAGCAGGAGAGCGGGGGCTACCACCGGGGAGCTGTTTTTT
clone_size: .; d_call: .; cdr3_length: 13; v_call: TRBV2; j_call: TRBJ2-3; cdr3_aa: CASSGTEGDTQYF; cdr3_nt: TGTGCCAGCAGTGGGACTGAAGGAGATACGCAGTATTTT
clone_size: few; d_call: .; cdr3_length: 17; v_call: TRBV4-3; j_call: TRBJ2-3; cdr3_aa: CASSQDSNRLSTDTQYF; cdr3_nt: TGCGCCAGCAGCCAAGATTCAAACAGGCTCAGCACAGATACGCAGTATTTT
clone_size: .; d_call: .; cdr3_length: 13; v_call: TRBV7-6; j_call: TRBJ2-7; cdr3_aa: CASSPLGDIEQYF; cdr3_nt: TGTGCCAGCAGCCCTCTGGGGGACATCGAGCAGTACTTC
clone_size: few; d_call: .; cdr3_length: 15; v_call: TRBV4-3; j_call: TRBJ1-5; cdr3_aa: CASSQGRQSNQPQHF; cdr3_nt: TGCGCCAGCAGCCAAGGCCGACAAAGTAATCAGCCCCAGCATTTT
clone_size: .; d_call: .; cdr3_length: 14; v_call: TRBV28; j_call: TRBJ1-3; cdr3_aa: CASSRPNSGNTIYF; cdr3_nt: TGTGCCAGCAGCAGACCTAACTCTGGAAACACCATATATTTT
clone_size: few; d_call: .; cdr3_length: 16; v_call: TRBV5-1; j_call: TRBJ2-1; cdr3_aa: CASSLRGDRYYNEQFF; cdr3_nt: TGCGCCAGCAGCTTGCGGGGCGATAGGTACTACAATGAGCAGTTCTTC
clone_size: few; d_call: TRBD2; cdr3_length: 14; v_call: TRBV19; j_call: TRBJ2-3; cdr3_aa: CASSKGLAKDTQYF; cdr3_nt: TGTGCCAGTAGTAAAGGACTAGCCAAAGATACGCAGTATTTT
clone_size: .; d_call: .; cdr3_length: 15; v_call: TRBV19; j_call: TRBJ1-6; cdr3_aa: CASVPGGSYNSPLHF; cdr3_nt: TGTGCCAGTGTTCCCGGGGGCTCCTATAATTCACCCCTCCACTTT
clone_size: .; d_call: .; cdr3_length: 11; v_call: TRBV30; j_call: TRBJ1-2; cdr3_aa: CAWSGSKGYTF; cdr3_nt: TGTGCCTGGAGCGGGAGTAAAGGCTACACCTTC
clone_size: few; d_call: .; cdr3_length: 17; v_call: TRBV19; j_call: TRBJ1-1; cdr3_aa: CASSKRRQSNLNTEAFF; cdr3_nt: TGTGCCAGTAGTAAACGCCGACAGTCTAATTTGAACACTGAAGCTTTCTTT
clone_size: .; d_call: .; cdr3_length: 14; v_call: TRBV18; j_call: TRBJ2-7; cdr3_aa: CASSPTGRAYEQYF; cdr3_nt: TGTGCCAGCTCACCGACCGGCAGGGCGTACGAGCAGTACTTC
clone_size: .; d_call: .; cdr3_length: 14; v_call: TRBV7-2; j_call: TRBJ2-7; cdr3_aa: CASSFTRAAYEQYF; cdr3_nt: TGTGCCAGCAGCTTTACGCGTGCGGCCTACGAGCAGTACTTC
clone_size: .; d_call: TRBD1; cdr3_length: 13; v_call: TRBV7-9; j_call: TRBJ1-2; cdr3_aa: CASSAGQMDGYTF; cdr3_nt: TGTGCCAGCAGCGCGGGACAGATGGATGGCTACACCTTC
clone_size: few; d_call: TRBD1; cdr3_length: 15; v_call: TRBV7-2; j_call: TRBJ2-5; cdr3_aa: CASSISGTVQETQYF; cdr3_nt: TGTGCCAGCAGCATATCCGGGACAGTCCAAGAGACCCAGTACTTC
clone_size: few; d_call: .; cdr3_length: 14; v_call: TRBV19; j_call: TRBJ1-2; cdr3_aa: CASSIRGSLHGYTF; cdr3_nt: TGTGCCAGTAGTATCAGGGGAAGTTTGCATGGCTACACCTTC
clone_size: few; d_call: .; cdr3_length: 16; v_call: TRBV23-1; j_call: TRBJ2-7; cdr3_aa: CASSHSLDGWTYEQYF; cdr3_nt: TGCGCCAGCAGTCATTCACTGGATGGGTGGACCTACGAGCAGTACTTC
clone_size: few; d_call: .; cdr3_length: 14; v_call: TRBV9; j_call: TRBJ2-2; cdr3_aa: CASSGEGDTGELFF; cdr3_nt: TGTGCCAGCAGCGGAGAGGGAGACACCGGGGAGCTGTTTTTT
clone_size: few; d_call: .; cdr3_length: 13; v_call: TRBV4-3; j_call: TRBJ2-7; cdr3_aa: CASSQEWAYEQYF; cdr3_nt: TGCGCCAGCAGCCAAGAGTGGGCCTACGAGCAGTACTTC
clone_size: .; d_call: TRBD1; cdr3_length: 14; v_call: TRBV4-2; j_call: TRBJ1-4; cdr3_aa: CASSSGTGEEKLFF; cdr3_nt: TGTGCCAGCAGCTCCGGGACAGGGGAGGAAAAACTGTTTTTT
clone_size: .; d_call: .; cdr3_length: 13; v_call: TRBV29-1; j_call: TRBJ2-1; cdr3_aa: CSGSYRVHNEQFF; cdr3_nt: TGCAGCGGAAGTTACAGGGTGCACAATGAGCAGTTCTTC
clone_size: .; d_call: .; cdr3_length: 16; v_call: TRBV18; j_call: TRBJ2-3; cdr3_aa: CASSPQSGLATDTQYF; cdr3_nt: TGTGCCAGCTCACCACAATCGGGGCTCGCCACAGATACGCAGTATTTT
clone_size: .; d_call: .; cdr3_length: 14; v_call: TRBV7-9; j_call: TRBJ1-3; cdr3_aa: CASSPRRAGNTIYF; cdr3_nt: TGTGCCAGCAGCCCCCGAAGAGCTGGAAACACCATATATTTT
clone_size: few; d_call: .; cdr3_length: 13; v_call: TRBV28; j_call: TRBJ1-2; cdr3_aa: CASSEDGNYGYTF; cdr3_nt: TGTGCCAGCAGCGAAGACGGAAACTATGGCTACACCTTC
clone_size: few; d_call: TRBD1; cdr3_length: 12; v_call: TRBV7-2; j_call: TRBJ1-2; cdr3_aa: CASSPRQGGYTF; cdr3_nt: TGTGCCAGCAGCCCCCGACAGGGAGGCTACACCTTC
clone_size: few; d_call: TRBD1; cdr3_length: 13; v_call: TRBV28; j_call: TRBJ2-5; cdr3_aa: CASSSTGEETQYF; cdr3_nt: TGTGCCAGCAGTTCGACAGGGGAAGAGACCCAGTACTTC
clone_size: .; d_call: .; cdr3_length: 14; v_call: TRBV2; j_call: TRBJ1-4; cdr3_aa: CASITDTSGEKLFF; cdr3_nt: TGTGCCAGCATCACTGACACGTCGGGTGAAAAACTGTTTTTT
clone_size: few; d_call: .; cdr3_length: 19; v_call: TRBV5-4; j_call: TRBJ1-2; cdr3_aa: CASSLGGRTVQGPNYGYTF; cdr3_nt: TGTGCCAGCAGCTTGGGGGGGAGGACAGTCCAGGGTCCTAACTATGGCTACACCTTC
clone_size: .; d_call: .; cdr3_length: 14; v_call: TRBV28; j_call: TRBJ2-7; cdr3_aa: CASRPDRLHYEQYF; cdr3_nt: TGTGCCAGCAGGCCGGACAGACTTCACTACGAGCAGTACTTC
clone_size: few; d_call: .; cdr3_length: 14; v_call: TRBV28; j_call: TRBJ2-5; cdr3_aa: CASSTIRKEETQYF; cdr3_nt: TGTGCCAGCAGCACTATTCGAAAGGAAGAGACCCAGTACTTC
clone_size: few; d_call: .; cdr3_length: 16; v_call: TRBV9; j_call: TRBJ1-1; cdr3_aa: CASSVESQVMNTEAFF; cdr3_nt: TGTGCCAGCAGCGTAGAAAGTCAGGTTATGAACACTGAAGCTTTCTTT
clone_size: .; d_call: .; cdr3_length: 17; v_call: TRBV4-3; j_call: TRBJ2-1; cdr3_aa: CASSPGTPTSSYNEQFF; cdr3_nt: TGCGCCAGCAGCCCCGGGACTCCAACCAGCTCCTACAATGAGCAGTTCTTC
clone_size: .; d_call: .; cdr3_length: 13; v_call: TRBV7-9; j_call: TRBJ1-1; cdr3_aa: CASSSAGSAEAFF; cdr3_nt: TGTGCCAGCAGCTCGGCGGGGAGCGCTGAAGCTTTCTTT
clone_size: .; d_call: .; cdr3_length: 13; v_call: TRBV18; j_call: TRBJ2-2; cdr3_aa: CASSGGYPGELFF; cdr3_nt: TGTGCCAGCTCAGGCGGCTATCCCGGGGAGCTGTTTTTT
clone_size: few; d_call: TRBD1; cdr3_length: 15; v_call: TRBV4-2; j_call: TRBJ1-2; cdr3_aa: CASGTGTVLRYGYTF; cdr3_nt: TGTGCCAGCGGTACAGGGACAGTACTCCGATATGGCTACACCTTC
clone_size: few; d_call: .; cdr3_length: 12; v_call: TRBV6-1; j_call: TRBJ1-2; cdr3_aa: CASSDQGRGYTF; cdr3_nt: TGTGCCAGCAGTGATCAGGGGAGAGGCTACACCTTC
clone_size: .; d_call: .; cdr3_length: 15; v_call: TRBV5-1; j_call: TRBJ2-3; cdr3_aa: CASGGIGRTTDTQYF; cdr3_nt: TGCGCCAGCGGGGGAATAGGTAGGACCACAGATACGCAGTATTTT
clone_size: few; d_call: .; cdr3_length: 14; v_call: TRBV2; j_call: TRBJ1-5; cdr3_aa: CASSDKGRGQPQHF; cdr3_nt: TGTGCCAGCAGTGATAAAGGCCGCGGACAGCCCCAGCATTTT
clone_size: few; d_call: .; cdr3_length: 15; v_call: TRBV7-3; j_call: TRBJ1-2; cdr3_aa: CASSFQVSTVDGYTF; cdr3_nt: TGTGCCAGCAGCTTTCAGGTCTCCACGGTGGATGGCTACACCTTC
clone_size: .; d_call: .; cdr3_length: 8; v_call: TRBV27; j_call: TRBJ1-4; cdr3_aa: CASRPPFF; cdr3_nt: TGTGCCAGCCGACCTCCGTTTTTT